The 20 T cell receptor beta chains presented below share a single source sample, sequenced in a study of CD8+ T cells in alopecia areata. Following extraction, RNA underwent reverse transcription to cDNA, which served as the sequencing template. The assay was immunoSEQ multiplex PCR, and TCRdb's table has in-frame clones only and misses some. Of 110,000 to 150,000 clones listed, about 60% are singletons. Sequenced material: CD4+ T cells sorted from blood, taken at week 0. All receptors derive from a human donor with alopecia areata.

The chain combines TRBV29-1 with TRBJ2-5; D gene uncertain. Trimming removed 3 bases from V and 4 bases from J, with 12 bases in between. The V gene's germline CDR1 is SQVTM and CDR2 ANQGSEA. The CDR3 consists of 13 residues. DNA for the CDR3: TGCAGCGTTGAGGTTGGGTCTGGAGAGACCCAGTACTTC. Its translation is CSVEVGSGETQYF.

The CDR3 sequence is CAWKAGSSYNSPLHF. The CDR3 DNA follows: TGTGCCTGGAAGGCAGGTAGCTCCTATAATTCACCCCTCCACTTT. This chain joins TRBV30 and TRBJ1-6; D not resolved. CDR1 and CDR2 (germline): GTSNPN, SVGIG (reference sequence). The V end lost 4 bases, the J end lost 0 bases, and 10 bases lay between the germline ends. This CDR3 is 15 amino acids long.

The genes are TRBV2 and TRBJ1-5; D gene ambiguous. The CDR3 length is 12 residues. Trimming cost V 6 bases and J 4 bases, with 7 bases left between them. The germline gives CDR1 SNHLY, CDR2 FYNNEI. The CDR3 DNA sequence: TGTGCCAGCAGGGACCCTAATCAGCCCCAGCATTTT. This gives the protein CASRDPNQPQHF.

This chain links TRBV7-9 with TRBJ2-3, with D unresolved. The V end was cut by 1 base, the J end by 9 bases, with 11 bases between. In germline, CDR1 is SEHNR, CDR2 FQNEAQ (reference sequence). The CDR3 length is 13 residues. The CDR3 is CASSLGALVTQYF. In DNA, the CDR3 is TGTGCCAGCAGCTTAGGCGCCCTTGTGACGCAGTATTTT. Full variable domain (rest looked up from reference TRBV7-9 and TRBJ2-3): DTGVSQNPRHKITKRGQNVTFRCDPISEHNRLYWYRQTLGQGPEFLTYFQNEAQLEKSRLLSDRFSAERPKGSFSTLEIQRTEQGDSAMYLCASSLGALVTQYFGPGTRLTVL.

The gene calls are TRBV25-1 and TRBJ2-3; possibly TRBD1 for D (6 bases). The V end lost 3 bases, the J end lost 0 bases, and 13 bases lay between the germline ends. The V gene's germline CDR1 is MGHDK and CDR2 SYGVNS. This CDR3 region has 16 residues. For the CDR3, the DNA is TGTGCCAGCAGTGATCCGGGACACCCGAGCACAGATACGCAGTATTTT. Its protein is CASSDPGHPSTDTQYF.

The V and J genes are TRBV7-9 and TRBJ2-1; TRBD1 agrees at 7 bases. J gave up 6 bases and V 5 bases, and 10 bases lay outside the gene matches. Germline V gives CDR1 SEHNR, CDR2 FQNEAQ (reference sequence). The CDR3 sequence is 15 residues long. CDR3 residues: CASSPDRRLLNEQFF. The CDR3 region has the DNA TGTGCCAGCAGCCCGGACAGGCGTCTGCTCAATGAGCAGTTCTTC.

DNA for the CDR3: TGTGCCAGCACAGGGGGCTACACAGATACGCAGTATTTT. Protein: CASTGGYTDTQYF. The J gene is TRBJ2-3, the V gene TRBV6-5, with 8 bases lining up with TRBD1. This CDR3 has 13 residues. The germline gives CDR1 MNHEY, CDR2 SVGAGI. The junction had 2 bases not matched to a gene; V was cut back by 7 bases and J by 2 bases.

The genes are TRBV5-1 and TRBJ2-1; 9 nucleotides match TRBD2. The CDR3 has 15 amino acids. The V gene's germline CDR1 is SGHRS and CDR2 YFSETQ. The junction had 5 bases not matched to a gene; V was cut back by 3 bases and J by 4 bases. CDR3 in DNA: TGCGCCAGCAGCTCAATGAGCGGGGGGTACAATGAGCAGTTCTTC. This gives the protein CASSSMSGGYNEQFF.

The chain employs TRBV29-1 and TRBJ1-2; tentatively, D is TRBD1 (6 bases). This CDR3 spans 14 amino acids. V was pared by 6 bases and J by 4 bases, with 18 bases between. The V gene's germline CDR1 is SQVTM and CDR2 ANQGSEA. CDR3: CSVVTREGGYGYTF. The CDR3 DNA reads TGCAGCGTCGTAACTAGGGAGGGGGGCTATGGCTACACCTTC.

The DNA for the CDR3 is TGTGCCAGCAGCCAGCCGGGACTGGTTACCTACGAGCAGTACTTC. Translating it yields CASSQPGLVTYEQYF. The chain couples TRBV4-2 to TRBJ2-7; D perhaps matches TRBD2 (6 bases). V shed 3 bases and J shed 2 bases, with 14 bases lying between them. This CDR3 spans 15 amino acids. The V gene's germline CDR1 is LGHNA and CDR2 YNFKEQ.

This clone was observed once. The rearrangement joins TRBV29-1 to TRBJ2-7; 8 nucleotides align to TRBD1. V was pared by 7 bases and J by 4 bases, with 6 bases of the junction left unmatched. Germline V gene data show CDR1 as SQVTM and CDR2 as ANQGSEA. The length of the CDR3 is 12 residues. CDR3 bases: TGCAGCGGTGGGGACAGGCTATACGAGCAGTACTTC. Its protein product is CSGGDRLYEQYF.

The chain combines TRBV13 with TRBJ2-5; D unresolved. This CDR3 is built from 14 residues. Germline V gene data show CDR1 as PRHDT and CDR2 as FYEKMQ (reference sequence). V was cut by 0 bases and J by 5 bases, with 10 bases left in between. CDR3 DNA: TGTGCCAGCAGCTTAGGCGGCTCGGAGGAGACCCAGTACTTC. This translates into CASSLGGSEETQYF.

The chain's CDR3 is CASSQETGGEQPQHF. DNA for the CDR3: TGTGCCAGCAGCCAAGAAACAGGGGGGGAACAGCCCCAGCATTTT. The genes are TRBV4-2 and TRBJ1-5; 8 bases map to TRBD1. This CDR3 comprises 15 residues. Trimming cost V 0 bases and J 7 bases; bases outside gene matches: 5. Germline lookup yields CDR1 LGHNA and CDR2 YNFKEQ.

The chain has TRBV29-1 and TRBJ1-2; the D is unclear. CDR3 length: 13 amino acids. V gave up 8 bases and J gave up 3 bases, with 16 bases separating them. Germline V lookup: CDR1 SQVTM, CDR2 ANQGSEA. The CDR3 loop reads CSLRMAGDYGYTF. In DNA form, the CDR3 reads TGCAGCCTCAGAATGGCCGGGGACTATGGCTACACCTTC. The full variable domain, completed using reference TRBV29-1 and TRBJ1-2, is SAVISQKPSRDICQRGTSLTIQCQVDSQVTMMFWYRQQPGQSLTLIATANQGSEATYESGFVIDKFPISRPNLTFSTLTVSNMSPEDSSIYLCSLRMAGDYGYTFGSGTRLTVV.

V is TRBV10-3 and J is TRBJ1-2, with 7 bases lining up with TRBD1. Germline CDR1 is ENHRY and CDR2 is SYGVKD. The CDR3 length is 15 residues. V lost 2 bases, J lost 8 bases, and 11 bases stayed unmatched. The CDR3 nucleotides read TGTGCCATCAGTGAGACCCAACAGGGGTCACAGGGCTACACCTTC. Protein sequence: CAISETQQGSQGYTF.

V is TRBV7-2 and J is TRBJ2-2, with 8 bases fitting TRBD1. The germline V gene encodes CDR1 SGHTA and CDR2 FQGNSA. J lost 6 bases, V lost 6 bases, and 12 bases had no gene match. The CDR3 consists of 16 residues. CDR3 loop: CASRTNGQGSPGELFF. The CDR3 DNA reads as TGTGCCAGCAGAACAAACGGACAGGGATCGCCCGGGGAGCTGTTTTTT.

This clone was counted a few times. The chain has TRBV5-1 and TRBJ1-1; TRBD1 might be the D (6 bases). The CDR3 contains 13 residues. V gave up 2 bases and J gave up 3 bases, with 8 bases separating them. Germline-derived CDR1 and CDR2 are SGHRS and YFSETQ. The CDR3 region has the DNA TGCGCCAGCAGCTTCAAGGGGGACACTGAAGCTTTCTTT. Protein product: CASSFKGDTEAFF.

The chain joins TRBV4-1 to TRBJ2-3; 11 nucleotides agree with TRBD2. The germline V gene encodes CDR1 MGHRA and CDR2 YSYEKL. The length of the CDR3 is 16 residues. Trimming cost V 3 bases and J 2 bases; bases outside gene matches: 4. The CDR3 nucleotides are TGCGCCAGCAGCCACCCACTAGCGGGGGTCACAGATACGCAGTATTTT. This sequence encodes CASSHPLAGVTDTQYF.

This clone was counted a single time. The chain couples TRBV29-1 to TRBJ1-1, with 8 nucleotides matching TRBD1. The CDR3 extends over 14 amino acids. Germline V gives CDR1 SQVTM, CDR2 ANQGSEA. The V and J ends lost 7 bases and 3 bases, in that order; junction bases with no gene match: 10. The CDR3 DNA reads TGCAGCGCCGCGATGGGACAGGCGGACACTGAAGCTTTCTTT. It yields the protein CSAAMGQADTEAFF.

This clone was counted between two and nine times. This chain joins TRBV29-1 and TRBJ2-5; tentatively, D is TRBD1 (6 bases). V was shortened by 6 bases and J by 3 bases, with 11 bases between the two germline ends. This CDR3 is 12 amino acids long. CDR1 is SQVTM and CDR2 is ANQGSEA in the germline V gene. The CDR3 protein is CSVSRQEETQYF. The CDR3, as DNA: TGCAGCGTGTCCCGACAGGAAGAGACCCAGTACTTC.